This T cell receptor (beta chain) was captured in a study of PD-1 blockade in classical Hodgkin lymphoma. Sequencing was performed with immunoSEQ multiplex PCR; in TCRdb, only in-frame clones are kept and a portion is missing. Among about 98,000 clones, roughly 92% were seen once, and the ten largest hold 2.8%. Every patient was affected by relapse after autologous stem cell transplantation, while exposure to brentuximab vedotin was not uniform. V was pared by 3 bases and J by 2 bases, with 8 bases between. Germline V gene sequence: CDR1 MNHEY, CDR2 SMNVEV (reference sequence). The CDR3 contains 13 residues. Points from the study as a whole: Any patient who commenced nivolumab under 1 year after ASCT was excluded.

As to this clone: Its cognate antigen is unknown.

The chain carries TRBV27 and TRBJ2-7; TRBD1 might be the D (6 bases). The sequence was collected from a human donor with classical Hodgkin lymphoma. The specimen comprised peripheral blood mononuclear cells (PBMCs), sampled at baseline. The CDR3 loop is CASSFSGAYEQYF. In nucleotides, the CDR3 is TGTGCCAGCAGTTTCTCAGGGGCCTACGAGCAGTACTTC.